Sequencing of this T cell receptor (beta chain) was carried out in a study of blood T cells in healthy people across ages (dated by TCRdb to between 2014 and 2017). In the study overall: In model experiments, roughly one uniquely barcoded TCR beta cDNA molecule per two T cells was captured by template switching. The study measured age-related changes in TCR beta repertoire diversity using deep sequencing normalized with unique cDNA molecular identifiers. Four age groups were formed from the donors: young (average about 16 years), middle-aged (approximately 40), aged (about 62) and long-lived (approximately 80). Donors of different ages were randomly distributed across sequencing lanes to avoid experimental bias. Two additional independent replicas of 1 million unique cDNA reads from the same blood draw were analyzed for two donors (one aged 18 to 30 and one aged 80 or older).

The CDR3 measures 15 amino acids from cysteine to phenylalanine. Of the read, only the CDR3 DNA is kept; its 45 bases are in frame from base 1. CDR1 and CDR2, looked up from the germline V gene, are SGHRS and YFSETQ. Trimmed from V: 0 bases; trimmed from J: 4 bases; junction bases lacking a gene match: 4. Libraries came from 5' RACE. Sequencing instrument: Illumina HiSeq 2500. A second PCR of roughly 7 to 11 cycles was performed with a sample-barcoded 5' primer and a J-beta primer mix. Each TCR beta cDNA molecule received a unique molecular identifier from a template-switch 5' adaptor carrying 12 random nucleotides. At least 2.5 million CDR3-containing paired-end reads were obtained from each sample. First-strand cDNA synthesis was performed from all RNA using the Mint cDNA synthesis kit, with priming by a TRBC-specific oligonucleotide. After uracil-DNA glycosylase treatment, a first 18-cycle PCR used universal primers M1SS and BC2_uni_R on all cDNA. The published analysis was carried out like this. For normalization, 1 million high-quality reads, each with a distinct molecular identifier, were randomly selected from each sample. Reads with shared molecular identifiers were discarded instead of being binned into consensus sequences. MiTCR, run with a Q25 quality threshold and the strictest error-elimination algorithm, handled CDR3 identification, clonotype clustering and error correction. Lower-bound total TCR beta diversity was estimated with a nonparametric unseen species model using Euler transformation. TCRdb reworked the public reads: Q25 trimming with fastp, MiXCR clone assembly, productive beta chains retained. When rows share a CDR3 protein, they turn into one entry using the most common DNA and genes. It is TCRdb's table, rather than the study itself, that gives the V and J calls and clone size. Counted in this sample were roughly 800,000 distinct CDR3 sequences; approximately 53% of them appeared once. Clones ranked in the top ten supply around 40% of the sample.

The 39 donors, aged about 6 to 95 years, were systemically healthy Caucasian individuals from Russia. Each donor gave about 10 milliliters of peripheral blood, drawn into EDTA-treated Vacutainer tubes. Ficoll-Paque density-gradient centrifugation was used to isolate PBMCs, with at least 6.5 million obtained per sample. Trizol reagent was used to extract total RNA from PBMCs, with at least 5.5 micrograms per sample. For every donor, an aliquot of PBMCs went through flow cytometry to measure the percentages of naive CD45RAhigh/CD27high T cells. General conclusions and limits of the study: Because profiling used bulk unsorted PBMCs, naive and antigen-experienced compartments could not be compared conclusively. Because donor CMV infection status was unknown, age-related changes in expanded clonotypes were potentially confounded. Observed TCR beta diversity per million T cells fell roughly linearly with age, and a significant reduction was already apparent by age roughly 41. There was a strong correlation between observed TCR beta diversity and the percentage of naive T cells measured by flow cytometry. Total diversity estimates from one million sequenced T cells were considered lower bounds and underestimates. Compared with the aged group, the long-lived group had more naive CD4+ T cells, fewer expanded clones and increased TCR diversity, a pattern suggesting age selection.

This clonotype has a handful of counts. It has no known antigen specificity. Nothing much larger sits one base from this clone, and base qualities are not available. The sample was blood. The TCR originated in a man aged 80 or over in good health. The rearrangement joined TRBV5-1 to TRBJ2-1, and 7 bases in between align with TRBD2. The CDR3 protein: CASSLEGGEYNEQFF. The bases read TGCGCCAGCAGCTTGGAGGGAGGGGAGTACAATGAGCAGTTCTTC.